These T cell receptor beta chains were read from a single sample in a study of cytomegalovirus exposure and HLA in healthy donors. Profiling relied on immunoSEQ multiplex PCR, and the TCRdb table lists in-frame clones only, not all of them. The table has about 130,000 clones, approximately 70% seen once. Sequenced sample: PBMCs. The receptors stem from a human donor in good health. The CDR3 runs from the conserved cysteine through the conserved F or W. D genes are given only for firm matches. Clone sizes are given selectively: once, few, many, or a class where the clone is expanded.

DNA	CDR3	J	D	V	size
TGTGCCAGCAGCCGAGACAGGGGCTACGAGCAGTACTTC	CASSRDRGYEQYF	TRBJ2-7	TRBD1	TRBV27	NA
TGTGCCAGCACCACATGGGGGCCCGGGGCCAACGTCCTGACTTTC	CASTTWGPGANVLTF	TRBJ2-6	NA	TRBV6-5	NA
TGTGCCACCAGCAGAGATACTAGCGGCGAGCAGTACTTC	CATSRDTSGEQYF	TRBJ2-7	TRBD2	TRBV15	once
TGTGCCAGTAGTTCACTGTCCAATCAGCCCCAGCATTTT	CASSSLSNQPQHF	TRBJ1-5	NA	TRBV19	NA
TGTGCCAGCAGCCCACGGACGGGAGGCTACGGCTACACCTTC	CASSPRTGGYGYTF	TRBJ1-2	NA	TRBV7-2	NA
TGTGCCAGCAGTAGGACAGGGCCTGTAAACTATGGCTACACCTTC	CASSRTGPVNYGYTF	TRBJ1-2	TRBD1	TRBV6-1	NA
TGCAGCGTTGAGCGGGAGAGGCATGAGCAGTTCTTC	CSVERERHEQFF	TRBJ2-1	TRBD2	TRBV29-1	NA
TGCGCCAGCAGCTTGGATGTAGACAATGAGCAGTTCTTC	CASSLDVDNEQFF	TRBJ2-1	NA	TRBV5-1	few
TGTGCCAGCAGTGAACGCACAGGCTCCTACGAGCAGTACTTC	CASSERTGSYEQYF	TRBJ2-7	NA	TRBV2	NA
TGCGCCAGCAGCTTGGCCCGCGGGACTAGGGGAAACAATGAGCAGTTCTTC	CASSLARGTRGNNEQFF	TRBJ2-1	TRBD2	TRBV5-1	once
TGCGCCAGCAGTGGGGGGGGGCCCTCGAGCGGCAATCAGCCCCAGCATTTT	CASSGGGPSSGNQPQHF	TRBJ1-5	NA	TRBV10-1	NA
TGCGCCAGCAGCCTTCTTCAGGGTGGGTCATACGAGCAGTACTTC	CASSLLQGGSYEQYF	TRBJ2-7	NA	TRBV5-1	NA
TGCGCCAGCAGCCAAGATCGGACTCGCAGGGGCACCGGGGAGCTGTTTTTT	CASSQDRTRRGTGELFF	TRBJ2-2	NA	TRBV4-1	NA
TGTGCCAGCAGTTACGGCCTAGTAAACACTGAAGCTTTCTTT	CASSYGLVNTEAFF	TRBJ1-1	NA	TRBV6-5	NA
TGTGCCAGTTACGGACAGGGGGCATTTGGTGAGCAGTTCTTC	CASYGQGAFGEQFF	TRBJ2-1	TRBD1	TRBV19	NA
TGCAGCGTTCGACAGGGTGGGCACGAGCAGTACTTC	CSVRQGGHEQYF	TRBJ2-7	TRBD1	TRBV29-1	NA
TGCGCCAGCAGCACGGGGGACTCCTACGAGCAGTACTTC	CASSTGDSYEQYF	TRBJ2-7	NA	TRBV5-1	NA
TGTGCCAGCAGCTTAGTCCCCGGACAAAACACCGGGGAGCTGTTTTTT	CASSLVPGQNTGELFF	TRBJ2-2	NA	TRBV11-3	NA
TGTGCCAGCAGCCCCGCCATCAGGGGTGAGCAGTTCTTC	CASSPAIRGEQFF	TRBJ2-1	NA	TRBV7-3	few
TGTGCCAGCAGCGTGGGACTAGCGGGAGTTGTCGTCACAGATACGCAGTATTTT	CASSVGLAGVVVTDTQYF	TRBJ2-3	TRBD2	TRBV9	NA
TGTGCCAGCAGTTTAGGGCCGTCCTATGGCTACACCTTC	CASSLGPSYGYTF	TRBJ1-2	NA	TRBV27	NA
TGCGCCAGCAGTCAATCCGGACAGGGGCCAGGAGGAGCTTTCTTT	CASSQSGQGPGGAFF	TRBJ1-1	TRBD1	TRBV23-1	few
TGTGCCAGCAGTCCAGGGGGCACGAACACCGGGGAGCTGTTTTTT	CASSPGGTNTGELFF	TRBJ2-2	TRBD1	TRBV5-4	NA
TGTGCCAGCAGTATGACAGGGAACACTGAAGCTTTCTTT	CASSMTGNTEAFF	TRBJ1-1	NA	TRBV6-5	NA
TGCGCCAGCAGCTTGGCCGGGACAGGGTCCGCAGGTAGTGAAAAACTGTTTTTT	CASSLAGTGSAGSEKLFF	TRBJ1-4	TRBD1	TRBV5-1	NA
TGTGCCAGCAGCTTAGATTCATCAGGCAGCTCTGGAAACACCATATATTTT	CASSLDSSGSSGNTIYF	TRBJ1-3	NA	TRBV11-3	NA
TGCGCCAGCAGCTTGGGGTTTGACAGGGAAAGGAACGAGCAGTACTTC	CASSLGFDRERNEQYF	TRBJ2-7	TRBD1	TRBV5-1	NA
TGTGCCAGCAGCCTGGACAGGGCGTCCTACAATGAGCAGTTCTTC	CASSLDRASYNEQFF	TRBJ2-1	TRBD1	TRBV7-3	once
TGTGCCAGTGAAAGGACTAGCGGGGCTCGGGAGCAGTACTTC	CASERTSGAREQYF	TRBJ2-7	TRBD2	TRBV2	NA
TGTGCCAGCAGTTTGGCAGGGGTTACTAATGAAAAACTGTTTTTT	CASSLAGVTNEKLFF	TRBJ1-4	NA	TRBV28	few
TGTGCCAGCACTGGACAGCACAATGAGCAGTTCTTC	CASTGQHNEQFF	TRBJ2-1	NA	TRBV28	few
TGTGCCAGCAGCCTCGGCACCTCTGGGACAGGGGCTTACGAGCAGTACTTC	CASSLGTSGTGAYEQYF	TRBJ2-7	TRBD1	TRBV7-6	once
TGTGCCAGTACCAAGACAGCAGCCTATAATTCACCCCTCCACTTT	CASTKTAAYNSPLHF	TRBJ1-6	NA	TRBV19	few
TGTGCCAGGGGGGGTAGCGGGAAGAATGAGCAGTTCTTC	CARGGSGKNEQFF	TRBJ2-1	TRBD2	TRBV10-3	NA
TGCAGCGCCTCACCCCAGGGGAACACTGAAGCTTTCTTT	CSASPQGNTEAFF	TRBJ1-1	NA	TRBV29-1	few
TGTGCCATCATGGCGACAGCCGACTACGAGCAGTACTTC	CAIMATADYEQYF	TRBJ2-7	NA	TRBV10-3	NA
TGTGCCACCAGCAGAGAACTCACCCAGGGGTACACTGAAGCTTTCTTT	CATSRELTQGYTEAFF	TRBJ1-1	NA	TRBV15	once
TGTGCCAGCAGCCGACAGGGGGGGCAAGAGACCCAGTACTTC	CASSRQGGQETQYF	TRBJ2-5	TRBD1	TRBV7-3	NA
TGCGCCAGCAGCTTGGGGGCCAGGGATACGCAGTATTTT	CASSLGARDTQYF	TRBJ2-3	NA	TRBV5-1	NA
TGCAGCGCGGACGGGGGGCCGGGCGAGCAGTACTTC	CSADGGPGEQYF	TRBJ2-7	NA	TRBV29-1	NA
TGTGCCAGCAGCTTAGAAATCGAGGATGAGCAGTTCTTC	CASSLEIEDEQFF	TRBJ2-1	NA	TRBV7-8	few
TGTGCCAGCTCACCAGTCGTAGCGGGAGGGAACACCGGGGAGCTGTTTTTT	CASSPVVAGGNTGELFF	TRBJ2-2	TRBD2	TRBV18	NA
TGTGCCAGTAGTACCGTAGCCGAACCTCGGAGCGATGAGCAGTTCTTC	CASSTVAEPRSDEQFF	TRBJ2-1	NA	TRBV19	NA
TGCGCCAGCAGCTTGGGTTCAACTGACAGGTTGAGGCAGTACTTC	CASSLGSTDRLRQYF	TRBJ2-7	NA	TRBV5-1	NA
TGCGCCAGCAGCCAAGGGTCGGGGGACAGGTACGAGCAGTACTTC	CASSQGSGDRYEQYF	TRBJ2-7	TRBD1	TRBV4-1	NA
TGTGCCAGCTCACCGACCGGAGGGATGTCCTACGAGCAGTACTTC	CASSPTGGMSYEQYF	TRBJ2-7	NA	TRBV18	NA
TGTGCCAGCTCCCCCCTTGGTCTAACCTACGAGCAGTACTTC	CASSPLGLTYEQYF	TRBJ2-7	NA	TRBV18	NA
TGTGCCAGCAGTTTTTTTGGCGGGAGTGAGCAGTTCTTC	CASSFFGGSEQFF	TRBJ2-1	TRBD2	TRBV7-2	NA
TGTGCCAGCAGCGTCGCAGGGGGCCAAATAACCGGGGAGCTGTTTTTT	CASSVAGGQITGELFF	TRBJ2-2	TRBD1	TRBV9	NA